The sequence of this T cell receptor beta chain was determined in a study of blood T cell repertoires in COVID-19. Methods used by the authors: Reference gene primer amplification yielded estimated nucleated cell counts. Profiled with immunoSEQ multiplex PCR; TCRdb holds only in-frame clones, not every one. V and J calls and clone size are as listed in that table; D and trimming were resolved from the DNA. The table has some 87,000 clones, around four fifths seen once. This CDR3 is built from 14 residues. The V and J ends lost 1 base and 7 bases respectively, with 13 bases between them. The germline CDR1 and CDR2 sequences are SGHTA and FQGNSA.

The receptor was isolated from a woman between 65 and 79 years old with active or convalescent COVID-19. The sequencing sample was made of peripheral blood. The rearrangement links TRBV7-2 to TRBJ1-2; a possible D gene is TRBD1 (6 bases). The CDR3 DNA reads TGTGCCAGCAGCTTAGAGTTGGGCAGGGGTGGCTACACCTTC. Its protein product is CASSLELGRGGYTF.